This section outlines one T cell receptor (beta chain) sequence together with its context. Its antigen remains undetermined. Base qualities are not at hand, and no much larger clone is one base apart. These data belong to a study of response to subunit inactivated influenza vaccine (dated by TCRdb to 2016 to 2019). A note on the overall study: To follow how T cells responded to a trivalent subunit inactivated influenza vaccine, the researchers relied on deep quantitative profiling of the T cell receptor repertoire. Findings and caveats that apply to the study as a whole: According to the authors, only a limited number of new T cells may be recruited by each seasonal influenza vaccination.

From the germline V gene (reference sequence), CDR1 is SEHNR and CDR2 is FQNEAQ. The CDR3 contains 17 residues, cysteine and phenylalanine counted. The only DNA kept is the CDR3, 51 bases in frame from the first base. V ends up 1 base short and J 1 base short, with an unmatched junction base count of 7. The library was generated by RT-PCR. Sequencing took place on an Illumina HiSeq 2500. The public reads were run again by TCRdb, first through fastp at Q25 and then through MiXCR, and only productive beta chains were kept. CDR3 protein sequences are deduplicated, and each keeps its most common genes and DNA. Recorded for this sample are approximately 520,000 distinct CDR3 sequences; 25% of them occurred a single time. Of the sample, 1.5% to 2% falls within the top ten clones.

The V and J segments used are TRBV7-9 and TRBJ2-7; 10 nucleotides in the junction match TRBD2. This TCR derives from a man in his forties or fifties who received an inactivated influenza vaccine. Donor details come from another sample of the same person, matched by shared clones. This specimen was CD4+ T cells sorted from PBMCs, taken around 5 days after vaccination. The bases are TGTGCCAGCAGCTTAGGGCTAGGACTAGCGGATTCCTACGAGCAGTACTTC. It specifies CASSLGLGLADSYEQYF.